Included here is one T cell receptor beta chain sequence, with context. Its specificity is not known. Included in the TCR beta cDNA libraries were unique molecular identifiers. Each batch of about 1 to 11 million T cells produced hundreds of thousands of cDNA molecules. Each CDR3 protein is one row after TCRdb ran MiXCR on the PCR reads. The data show 150,000 to 200,000 distinct CDR3 sequences, 35% to 40% seen once. This sample is part of a study of post-analysis software for immune sequencing data. Study results and caveats: Significantly decreased normalized Chao1 diversity was recorded for multiple sclerosis patients relative to controls. Several TRBV segments were more frequent in patients than controls; TRBV5-6, TRBV5-1 and TRBV20-1 belonged to this group.

The CDR3 length is 14 residues. Germline V lookup: CDR1 MNHEY, CDR2 SMNVEV (reference sequence). V lost 7 bases to trimming and J lost 3 bases; unmatched junction nucleotides: 7. This receptor was taken from a girl between 5 and 17 years old with multiple sclerosis. The V and J genes are TRBV27 and TRBJ2-7; TRBD1 matches 9 bases. Sample: blood, taken after autologous hematopoietic stem cell transplantation. The CDR3 loop is CASNSQGALYEQYF. The CDR3 DNA reads TGTGCCAGCAATTCACAGGGGGCCCTCTACGAGCAGTACTTC.